This is a list of T cell receptor beta chains from one sample in a study of T cells after posttransplantation cyclophosphamide. Only in-frame clones appear in the TCRdb table, and some are missing; sequencing was by immunoSEQ multiplex PCR. In the table there are about 43,000 clones, about 90% of which are singletons. The sample was PBMCs, taken 62 days after allogeneic stem cell transplant with posttransplant cyclophosphamide. All receptors come from a male patient aged 55 to 70 who received an allogeneic stem cell transplant from a related donor and was CMV-positive. Some T cells may be supplied by the graft donor. Both conserved end residues are part of each CDR3. A D gene is named only where the DNA matches it firmly.

TRBJ2-6,TRBV29-1,.,TGCAGCGTAAGCCGGGACACTGACTCTGGGGCCAACGTCCTGACTTTC,CSVSRDTDSGANVLTF
TRBJ1-2,TRBV19,.,TGTGCCCCCCAGCCACTCGGACAATATGGCTACACCTTC,CAPQPLGQYGYTF
TRBJ2-7,TRBV7-8,.,TGTGCCAGCAGCCTACCCTACTCCGGCGAGCAGTACTTC,CASSLPYSGEQYF
TRBJ2-1,TRBV6-6,.,TGTGCCAGCAGTTCCCGAATCCTCGCGGGGGAGCAGTTCTTC,CASSSRILAGEQFF
TRBJ1-5,TRBV6-6,TRBD1,TGTGCCAGCAGGGTACAGGGGAGTAATCAGCCCCAGCATTTT,CASRVQGSNQPQHF
TRBJ1-1,TRBV7-6,.,TGTGCCAGCAGCTTAGCAGGGGCTCTGAACACTGAAGCTTTCTTT,CASSLAGALNTEAFF
TRBJ2-5,TRBV5-8,TRBD1,TGTGCCAGCAGCTTCGCGCGACAGGGGGCGATGGAGACCCAGTACTTC,CASSFARQGAMETQYF
TRBJ2-3,TRBV2,.,TGTGCCAGCAGTGGCCTTCTGACTGGCAGGGAGGCAGATACGCAGTATTTT,CASSGLLTGREADTQYF
TRBJ1-1,TRBV5-4,.,TGTGCCAGCAGCTCGGAGGGAATTTTGAACACTGAAGCTTTCTTT,CASSSEGILNTEAFF
TRBJ1-1,TRBV10-1,TRBD1,TGCGCCAGCAGTGGGGGACAGGGTTTGAACACTGAAGCTTTCTTT,CASSGGQGLNTEAFF
TRBJ2-7,TRBV11-2,.,TGTGCCAGCAGCTTAGATCTTGGTAGCACCTCCTACGAGCAGTACTTC,CASSLDLGSTSYEQYF
TRBJ1-5,TRBV7-2,.,TGTGCCAGCAGCTTAGGGCAGGGGTTGGGGCCGCCCCAGCATTTT,CASSLGQGLGPPQHF
TRBJ1-2,TRBV6-5,.,TGTGCCAGCAGTGACAAGGTAGAGCTCTATGGCTACACCTTC,CASSDKVELYGYTF
TRBJ1-1,TRBV15,TRBD1,TGTGCCACCAGCAGCCGGATTACAGGGGACACTGAAGCTTTCTTT,CATSSRITGDTEAFF
TRBJ1-2,TRBV5-8,TRBD1,TGTGCCAGCAGCCCATGGACAGGTACCGAAATCTATGGCTACACCTTC,CASSPWTGTEIYGYTF
TRBJ1-2,TRBV5-8,.,TGTGCCAGCAGCTTGTCCGGCTATGGCTACACCTTC,CASSLSGYGYTF
TRBJ1-1,TRBV6-5,.,TGTGCCAGCAGTTATCAGCGCGCGAACACTGAAGCTTTCTTT,CASSYQRANTEAFF